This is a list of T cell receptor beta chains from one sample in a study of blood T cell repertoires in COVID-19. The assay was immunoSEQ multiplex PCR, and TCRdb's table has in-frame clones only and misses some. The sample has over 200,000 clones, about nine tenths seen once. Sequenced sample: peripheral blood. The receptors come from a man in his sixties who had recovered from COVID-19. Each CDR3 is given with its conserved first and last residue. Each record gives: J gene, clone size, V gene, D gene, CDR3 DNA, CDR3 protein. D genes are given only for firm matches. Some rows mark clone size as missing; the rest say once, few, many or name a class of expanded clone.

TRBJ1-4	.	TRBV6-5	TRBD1	TGTGCCAGCAGTTATCAACGGGACAGGGCTGAAAAACTGTTTTTT	CASSYQRDRAEKLFF
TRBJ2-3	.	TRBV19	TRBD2	TGTGCCAGTAGTATACCTCTCCGGGGGGAGAATACGCAGTATTTT	CASSIPLRGENTQYF
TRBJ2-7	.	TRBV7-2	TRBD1	TGTGCCAGCAGCTCACAGGGGGCTGGCTATGTACGAGGGCAGTACTTC	CASSSQGAGYVRGQYF
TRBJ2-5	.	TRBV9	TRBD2	TGTGCCAGCAGCGTAGAGAGCGGGAGTTGGGAGACCCAGTACTTC	CASSVESGSWETQYF
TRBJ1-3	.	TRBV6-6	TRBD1	TGTGCCAGCAGTTATGCAGGGGGCGCCGCTGGAAACACCATATATTTT	CASSYAGGAAGNTIYF
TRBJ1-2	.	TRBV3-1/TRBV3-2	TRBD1	TGTGCCAGCAGCGAGGGACAGAAATTCTATGGCTACACCTTC	CASSEGQKFYGYTF
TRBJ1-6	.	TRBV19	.	TGTGCCAGTAGATTCCAGGGAGGGGGACGAGCTAATTCACCCCTCCACTTT	CASRFQGGGRANSPLHF
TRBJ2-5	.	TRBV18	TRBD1	TGTGCCAGCTCAAGTCGCCCAGGGGGCGCAGGGGAGACCCAGTACTTC	CASSSRPGGAGETQYF
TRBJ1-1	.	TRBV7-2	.	TGTGCCAGCAGCTCGGTCCCCCCTAACACTGAAGCTTTCTTT	CASSSVPPNTEAFF
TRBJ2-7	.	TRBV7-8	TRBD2	TGTGCCAGCAGCTTAGCGCGACTAGCGGCGATCAGGGTCCACGAGCAGTACTTC	CASSLARLAAIRVHEQYF
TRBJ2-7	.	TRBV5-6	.	TGTGCCAGCAGCTTGTTGCAGGCCTCCTACGAGCAGTACTTC	CASSLLQASYEQYF
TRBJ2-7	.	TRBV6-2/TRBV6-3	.	TGTGCCAGCAGTTACTCCCCACTGTCCTACGAGCAGTACTTC	CASSYSPLSYEQYF
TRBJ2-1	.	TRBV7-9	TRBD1	TGTGCCAGCAGCCTCGACAGGGTATACAATGAGCAGTTCTTC	CASSLDRVYNEQFF
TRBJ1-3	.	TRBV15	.	TGTGCCACCAGCAGAGTTACGGGCTCTGGAAACACCATATATTTT	CATSRVTGSGNTIYF
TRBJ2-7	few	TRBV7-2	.	.	CASSFVGPGDEQYF
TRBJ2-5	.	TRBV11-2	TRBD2	TGTGCCAGCAGCTTCACGGGGGGGCCCGAGACCCAGTACTTC	CASSFTGGPETQYF
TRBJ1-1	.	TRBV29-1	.	TGCAGCGCTTCACAGGGAGTGAACACTGAAGCTTTCTTT	CSASQGVNTEAFF
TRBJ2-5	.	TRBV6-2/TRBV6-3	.	TGTGCCAGCAGTTTGGATAGCCCCCGTTGGGAGACCCAGTACTTC	CASSLDSPRWETQYF
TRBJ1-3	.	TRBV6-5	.	TGTGCCAGCAGCCTAGACAGCTATGGAAACACCATATATTTT	CASSLDSYGNTIYF
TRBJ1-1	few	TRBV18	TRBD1	TGTGCCAGCTCATTTGACAGGGGGAACACTGAAGCTTTCTTT	CASSFDRGNTEAFF
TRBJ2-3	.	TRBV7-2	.	TGTGCCAGCAGCTTAGTAGGAGGAGGGGCGGCAGATACGCAGTATTTT	CASSLVGGGAADTQYF
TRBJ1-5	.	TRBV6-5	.	TGTGCCAGCCGCTTAGATAGCAATCAGCCCCAGCATTTT	CASRLDSNQPQHF
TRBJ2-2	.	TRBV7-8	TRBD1	TGTGCCAGCAGCCGGGGAGGACAGGGAACGGCCGGGGAGCTGTTTTTT	CASSRGGQGTAGELFF
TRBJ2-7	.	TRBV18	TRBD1	TGTGCCAGTCGTTGGGGACAGGGTTCCTACGAGCAGTACTTC	CASRWGQGSYEQYF
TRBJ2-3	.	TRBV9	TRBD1	TGTGCCAGCAGCCCCCAACAGGGGAAGACAGATACGCAGTATTTT	CASSPQQGKTDTQYF
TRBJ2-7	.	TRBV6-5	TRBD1	TGTGCCAGCAGCCCCCGGACAGGGGAGACAGGGCAGTACTTC	CASSPRTGETGQYF
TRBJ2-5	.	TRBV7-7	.	TGTGCTAGCAGCTTTAGTTCAGGGGTAAAGGAGACCCAGTACTTC	CASSFSSGVKETQYF
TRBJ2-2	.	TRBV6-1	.	TGTGCCAGCAGTGAAGCCCGGACGCGGGATCGCACCGGGGAGCTGTTTTTT	CASSEARTRDRTGELFF
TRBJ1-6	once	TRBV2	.	TGTGCCAGCATCCTACCCGGGATGCAGAATTCACCCCTCCACTTT	CASILPGMQNSPLHF
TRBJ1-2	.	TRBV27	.	TGTGCCGCGGCCAGAGACTCTAACTATGGCTACACCTTC	CAAARDSNYGYTF
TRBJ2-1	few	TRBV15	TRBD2	TGTGCCACCAACTCCGGGAGGGCACCATTTAGATACAATGAGCAGTTCTTC	CATNSGRAPFRYNEQFF
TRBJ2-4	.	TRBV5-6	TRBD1	TGTGCCAGCAGCATTAGGACAGGGGGTTTGGGTCCGGCCAAAAACATTCAGTACTTC	CASSIRTGGLGPAKNIQYF
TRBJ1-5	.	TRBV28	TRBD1	TGTGCCAGCAGTCCCCGTAGGACAGGGGGCCGTCAGCCCCAGCATTTT	CASSPRRTGGRQPQHF
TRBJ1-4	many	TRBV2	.	TGTGCCAGCAGAGGAGGAGAAAAACTGTTTTTT	CASRGGEKLFF
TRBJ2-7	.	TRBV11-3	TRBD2	TGTGCCAACCAAATATACCGAGCGGGGCCTAGGGATCGTTACGAGCAGTACTTC	CANQIYRAGPRDRYEQYF
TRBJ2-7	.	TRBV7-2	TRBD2	TGTGCCAGCAGCTTAGAGCGGGAGCGGTACGAGCAGTACTTC	CASSLERERYEQYF
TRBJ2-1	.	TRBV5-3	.	TGTGCCAGAAGCTCCTGCGCGGGGTTCACCTACAATGAGCAGTTCTTC	CARSSCAGFTYNEQFF